These T cell receptor beta chains were read from a single sample in a study of CD8 T cells in Susac syndrome. MiXCR, run by TCRdb on the immunoSEQ multiplex PCR reads, gives a single entry per CDR3 protein. Seen here are about 200,000 distinct CDR3 sequences, 95% observed once, and the top ten hold approximately 0.094%. The source material was CD4+ T cells from PBMCs. The receptor source for this set is a human donor in good health. Each CDR3 is given with its conserved first and last residue. Each record gives: V gene, J gene, CDR3 protein.

V: TRBV29-1
J: TRBJ2-4
CDR3: CSVDETGTQNIQYF

V: TRBV5-1
J: TRBJ1-4
CDR3: CASSKAGANEKLFF

V: TRBV20-1
J: TRBJ2-1
CDR3: CSAFRDQNYNEQFF

V: TRBV5-1
J: TRBJ2-1
CDR3: CASSLDSSYNEQFF

V: TRBV15
J: TRBJ1-2
CDR3: CATSRDWINGYTF

V: TRBV12-3/TRBV12-4
J: TRBJ1-2
CDR3: CASSRGRNYGYTF

V: TRBV3-1
J: TRBJ1-1
CDR3: CASSRRGSTEAFF

V: TRBV7-2
J: TRBJ2-2
CDR3: CASSLQGATGELFF

V: TRBV2
J: TRBJ1-2
CDR3: CASSAASEADYTF

V: TRBV27
J: TRBJ2-1
CDR3: CASSDPSGGNYNEQFF

V: TRBV20-1
J: TRBJ1-5
CDR3: CSAGRGTSNQPQHF

V: TRBV3-1
J: TRBJ2-7
CDR3: CASSHRPGTNPGEQYF

V: TRBV27
J: TRBJ1-2
CDR3: CASSSPSRGRPSYGYTF

V: TRBV24-1
J: TRBJ2-1
CDR3: CATSEPGGGNRNEQFF

V: TRBV4-1
J: TRBJ2-3
CDR3: CASSQDVAGGWRDTQYF

V: TRBV24-1
J: TRBJ2-1
CDR3: CATSDPGRWGNEQFF

V: TRBV20-1
J: TRBJ2-5
CDR3: CGSGGTSGYQETQYF

V: TRBV12-3/TRBV12-4
J: TRBJ1-1
CDR3: CASSRTEAFF

V: TRBV3-1
J: TRBJ1-5
CDR3: CASSPGTGLSNQPQHF

V: TRBV29-1
J: TRBJ1-1
CDR3: CSVEGQNTEAFF

V: TRBV6-6
J: TRBJ1-2
CDR3: CASRTTTYGYTF

V: TRBV9
J: TRBJ2-1
CDR3: CASSRGLTDEQFF

V: TRBV29-1
J: TRBJ2-1
CDR3: CSVEDHLAGSSYNEQFF

V: TRBV3-1
J: TRBJ2-5
CDR3: CASSQEDSLQETQYF

V: TRBV7-9
J: TRBJ1-2
CDR3: CASSLAPHGRGYTF

V: TRBV29-1
J: TRBJ2-1
CDR3: CSVRDWYNEQFF

V: TRBV30
J: TRBJ2-2
CDR3: CAWRGTITGELFF

V: TRBV6-1
J: TRBJ2-5
CDR3: CAIKRFGQGRQETQYF

V: TRBV12-3/TRBV12-4
J: TRBJ2-7
CDR3: CASSGLRGPGEQYF

V: TRBV27
J: TRBJ2-2
CDR3: CASREQGGELFF

V: TRBV28
J: TRBJ2-2
CDR3: CASSLFAGANTGELFF

V: TRBV10-3
J: TRBJ2-3
CDR3: CASRTRSTDTQYF

V: TRBV7-8
J: TRBJ2-3
CDR3: CASSFSPGLTDTQYF

V: TRBV20-1
J: TRBJ2-5
CDR3: CSAEGGESYQETQYF

V: TRBV28
J: TRBJ1-1
CDR3: CASGLVVPNTEAFF

V: TRBV2
J: TRBJ2-3
CDR3: CASSEGGTSGATDTQYF

V: TRBV29-1
J: TRBJ1-3
CDR3: CSVVVLTGNTIYF

V: TRBV12-3/TRBV12-4
J: TRBJ2-3
CDR3: CASSPHSGATDADTQYF

V: TRBV30
J: TRBJ2-1
CDR3: CAWDTGELGNEQFF

V: TRBV7-2
J: TRBJ1-1
CDR3: CASSLGGSGVPEAFF

V: TRBV24-1
J: TRBJ1-2
CDR3: CATRSDGYGYTF

V: TRBV6-5
J: TRBJ2-1
CDR3: CASSYWDGEQFF

V: TRBV4-3
J: TRBJ1-6
CDR3: CASSQDLKQGGISPLHF

V: TRBV6-2/TRBV6-3
J: TRBJ1-1
CDR3: CASSYSKDRVVLNTEAFF

V: TRBV6-5
J: TRBJ2-2
CDR3: CASSPDWWGGELFF

V: TRBV27
J: TRBJ2-1
CDR3: CASSSQGQGERFF

V: TRBV30
J: TRBJ2-5
CDR3: CAWSAGTGVEETQYF

V: TRBV29-1
J: NA
CDR3: CSDSIADPQFF

V: TRBV7-2
J: TRBJ2-5
CDR3: CASERGLAGLQETQYF

V: TRBV28
J: TRBJ2-5
CDR3: CASRLAGGPGTQYF

V: TRBV4-1
J: TRBJ2-5
CDR3: CASSSPGRAAETQYF

V: TRBV12-3/TRBV12-4
J: TRBJ1-2
CDR3: CASSLEHYGYTF

V: TRBV5-4
J: TRBJ2-1
CDR3: CASSLRLAAYNEQFF

V: TRBV2
J: TRBJ2-7
CDR3: CASSEARGQGGYYEQYF

V: TRBV6-1
J: TRBJ2-7
CDR3: CASRGPASYEQYF

V: TRBV4-3
J: TRBJ1-2
CDR3: CASSQEVGTFIYGYTF

V: TRBV11-2
J: TRBJ2-3
CDR3: CASSLWGDTQYF

V: TRBV29-1
J: TRBJ2-1
CDR3: CSVGLAVWVEQFF

V: TRBV20-1
J: TRBJ1-5
CDR3: CSATGAPYSNQPQHF